The TCR beta chain under discussion was sequenced for a study of PD-1 blockade in mismatch repair-deficient tumors. Sequencing used immunoSEQ multiplex PCR; TCRdb keeps in-frame clones, though not all of them. In the table there are 60,000 to 75,000 clones, around 88% of which are singletons. Trimming stripped 7 bases from V and 2 bases from J, with 15 bases between. Germline V CDR1 and CDR2: LNHDA, SQIVND (reference sequence). This CDR3 has 16 amino acids. The rearrangement joins TRBV19 to TRBJ2-6; D is undetermined. The sample here was peripheral blood, taken 52 weeks after starting pembrolizumab. The clonotype was recovered from an adult with mismatch repair-deficient cancer. The CDR3 here is CASTPVGITGANVLTF. The DNA of the CDR3 is TGTGCCAGTACCCCCGTGGGGATAACTGGGGCCAACGTCCTGACTTTC.